The rows below give T cell receptor beta chains drawn from one sample of a study of cytotoxic CD8 clonotypes in ibrutinib-treated CLL. Produced via immunoSEQ multiplex PCR; TCRdb's table is partial and in-frame only. The sample shows about 25,000 clones, 65% to 70% of them seen only once. The starting material was PBMCs, obtained at disease progression, from a patient treated with ibrutinib. These receptor sequences come from a human donor with chronic lymphocytic leukemia. Both conserved end residues are part of each CDR3. The D gene is left open where the match is weak. Clone sizes are given selectively: once, few, many, or a class where the clone is expanded.

D gene: .
J gene: TRBJ1-5
V gene: TRBV10-3
clone size: .
CDR3 protein: CAISESAVSNQPQHF
CDR3 DNA: TGTGCCATCAGTGAGTCTGCGGTTAGCAATCAGCCCCAGCATTTT

D gene: TRBD1
J gene: TRBJ2-7
V gene: TRBV6-5
clone size: .
CDR3 protein: CASSSQGAYEQYF
CDR3 DNA: TGTGCCAGCAGTTCACAGGGGGCCTACGAGCAGTACTTC

D gene: .
J gene: TRBJ2-7
V gene: TRBV11-2
clone size: medium-sized
CDR3 protein: CASLLDVHSYEQYF
CDR3 DNA: TGTGCCAGCCTGCTGGACGTCCACTCCTACGAGCAGTACTTC

D gene: TRBD1
J gene: TRBJ1-2
V gene: TRBV4-2
clone size: .
CDR3 protein: CASSPKGQGVGGYTF
CDR3 DNA: TGTGCCAGCAGCCCTAAGGGACAGGGGGTAGGGGGCTACACCTTC

D gene: .
J gene: TRBJ2-1
V gene: TRBV5-4
clone size: .
CDR3 protein: CASSTQGPLGSNEQFF
CDR3 DNA: TGTGCCAGCAGCACCCAGGGACCGCTCGGTTCCAATGAGCAGTTCTTC

D gene: .
J gene: TRBJ1-1
V gene: TRBV6-5
clone size: few
CDR3 protein: CASSQRGGTEAFF
CDR3 DNA: TGTGCCAGCAGTCAAAGGGGTGGCACTGAAGCTTTCTTT

D gene: TRBD1
J gene: TRBJ1-6
V gene: TRBV18
clone size: .
CDR3 protein: CASSPGTENSPLHF
CDR3 DNA: TGTGCCAGCTCACCGGGGACAGAGAATTCACCCCTCCACTTT

D gene: .
J gene: TRBJ2-3
V gene: TRBV6-1
clone size: .
CDR3 protein: CASSGIRLTDTQYF
CDR3 DNA: TGTGCCAGCAGTGGGATCCGCCTGACAGATACGCAGTATTTT

D gene: .
J gene: TRBJ1-6
V gene: TRBV6-1
clone size: .
CDR3 protein: CATGDGYNSPLHF
CDR3 DNA: TGTGCCACCGGAGACGGATATAATTCACCCCTCCACTTT

D gene: .
J gene: TRBJ2-1
V gene: TRBV20-1
clone size: .
CDR3 protein: CAFSYNEQFF
CDR3 DNA: TGCGCCTTCTCCTACAATGAGCAGTTCTTC

D gene: .
J gene: TRBJ2-2
V gene: TRBV4-2
clone size: .
CDR3 protein: CASSHPFEGSGELFF
CDR3 DNA: TGTGCCAGCAGCCACCCCTTTGAGGGGTCCGGGGAGCTGTTTTTT

D gene: .
J gene: TRBJ2-5
V gene: TRBV13
clone size: .
CDR3 protein: CASSTLTQETQYF
CDR3 DNA: TGTGCCAGCAGCACCCTAACCCAAGAGACCCAGTACTTC